A single T cell receptor beta chain is shown here with its context. Its antigen is still unknown. Relative to the germline gene, one junction end is altered; a read error may explain this. As encoded in the germline V gene, CDR1 is SGHAT while CDR2 is FQNNGV. The CDR3 sequence holds 13 residues, the cysteine and phenylalanine included. Only CDR3 DNA is held: 39 bases, read in frame from base 1. Receptors were amplified or captured by the immunoSEQ multiplex PCR assay. For most patients, genomic DNA was isolated with the Qiagen DNeasy Blood and Tissue Kit and sent frozen to Adaptive Biotechnologies for TCR sequencing. Adaptive Biotechnologies carried out high-throughput TCR-beta CDR3 sequencing of genomic DNA for most patients. In the authors' own workflow: TCR sequencing data for 15 to 20 patients were retrieved from Adaptive's ImmunoSEQ software; a few other patients were processed with MiXCR and VDJtools. To correct CD4 versus CD8 sorting errors, sequences present in both subsets at a frequency ratio below 5:1 were removed. CDR3 nucleotide sequences shared by donor and recipient were removed because the origin of these sequences could not be assigned. Alloreactive clones required at least 2-fold expansion over unstimulated cells and minimum CFSE-low frequency of 0.002% (template counts) or 0.001% (read counts). Mappable clones were those detected in sequenced pre-transplant spleen, lymph node, or MLR CFSE-low populations of the donor or recipient. Cumulative frequency of alloreactive clones was calculated as a percentage of all sequences weighted by copy number. TCRdb took this table from immuneACCESS and kept in-frame rearrangements with V and J called. Such tables lack part of the clones; where checked against another copy, unresolved V genes explain under half of the gap, and the rest is unexplained. V, J and clone size were drawn from that table, and D and trimming were deduced from the DNA. Recorded for this sample are over 65,000 clones; 75% to 95% of them occurred a single time. The ten top clones hold around 7.6% of the sample.

This entry is derived from a study of graft-versus-host responses after intestinal transplantation (dated by TCRdb to 2020 to 2023). General notes on the study: Recipients received multivisceral, liver-intestinal, or isolated intestinal transplants. Of the roughly 24 intestinal transplant recipients enrolled in the cohort, one of whom was a retransplant, a few patients without pretransplant specimens were excluded. Every recipient was given anti-thymocyte globulin induction, then maintenance tacrolimus and steroids for roughly 3 years. Alloreactive clones were identified by sequencing pre-transplant mixed lymphocyte reaction products and comparing these products with unstimulated pre-transplant donor and recipient T cells. Graft-versus-host and host-versus-graft alloreactive T cell clones were tracked in the graft, circulation and bone marrow after intestinal transplantation using bulk TCR-beta CDR3 sequencing. Samples from three later patients were sequenced in-house on an Illumina MiSeq with MiXCR processing rather than by the commercial service. A peak of at least 4% donor T cells among recipient peripheral blood mononuclear cells was the definition used for donor T cell macrochimerism.

The paper's findings and limits, for the study overall: The conclusions were limited by the relatively low number and heterogeneity of the intestinal transplant patients. In patients with donor T cell macrochimerism, the allografts had high GvH to HvG T cell clonal ratios. GvH clones were detected in recipient bone marrow, and some appeared earlier in ileal mucosa or blood, consistent with an intestinal mucosal origin. Peak levels of circulating GvH clones were associated with declines in HvG clones early after transplant.

Interpreted using the paper, the time point label stands for: cells obtained before transplantation from donor or recipient. CD3+CD4+ and CD3+CD8+ populations were FACS-sorted from unstimulated pre-transplant donor and recipient cells taken from spleen or lymph nodes. The sample consisted of unstimulated CD8+ T cells sorted from spleen or lymph node cells, taken before transplant. The rearrangement combines TRBV11-2 with TRBJ2-1; the D gene assignment is ambiguous. The source of this sequence is a human donor who was the organ donor for an intestinal transplant. The CDR3 protein sequence reads: CASSLDGYNEQFF. The nucleotides read TGTGCCAGCAGCCTAGATGGCTACAATGAGCAGTTCTTC.